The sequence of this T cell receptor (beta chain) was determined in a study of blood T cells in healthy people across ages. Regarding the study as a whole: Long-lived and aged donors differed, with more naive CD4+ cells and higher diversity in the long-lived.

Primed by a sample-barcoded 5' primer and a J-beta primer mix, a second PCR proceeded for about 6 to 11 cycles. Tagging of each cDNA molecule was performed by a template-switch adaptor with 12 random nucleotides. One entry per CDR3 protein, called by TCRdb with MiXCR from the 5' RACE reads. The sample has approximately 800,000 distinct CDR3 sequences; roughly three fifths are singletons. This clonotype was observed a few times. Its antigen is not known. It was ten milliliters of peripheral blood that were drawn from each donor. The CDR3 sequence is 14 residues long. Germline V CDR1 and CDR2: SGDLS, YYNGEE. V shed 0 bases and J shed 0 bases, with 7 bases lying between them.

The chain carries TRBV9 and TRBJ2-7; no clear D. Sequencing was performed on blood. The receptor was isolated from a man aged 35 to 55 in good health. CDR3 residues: CASSVDGSSYEQYF. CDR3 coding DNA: TGTGCCAGCAGCGTAGACGGCAGCTCCTACGAGCAGTACTTC.